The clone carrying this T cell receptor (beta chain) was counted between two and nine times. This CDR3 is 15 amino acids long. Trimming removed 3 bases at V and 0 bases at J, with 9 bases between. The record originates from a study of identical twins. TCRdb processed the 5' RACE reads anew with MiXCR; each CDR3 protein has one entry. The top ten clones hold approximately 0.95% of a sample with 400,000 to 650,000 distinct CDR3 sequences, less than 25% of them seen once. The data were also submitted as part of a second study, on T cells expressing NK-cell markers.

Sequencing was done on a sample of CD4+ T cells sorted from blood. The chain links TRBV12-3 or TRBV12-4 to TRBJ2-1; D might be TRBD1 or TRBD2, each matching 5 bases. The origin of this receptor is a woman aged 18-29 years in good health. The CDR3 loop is CASSFVRGSYNEQFF. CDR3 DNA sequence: TGTGCCAGCAGTTTTGTGAGGGGCTCCTACAATGAGCAGTTCTTC.